This T cell receptor beta chain was obtained from a study of T-cell memory formation after mild COVID-19. From 5'RACE with constant-segment primers came TCR alpha and TCR beta cDNA libraries that carried sample barcodes and UMIs. TCRdb reprocessed the 5' RACE reads with MiXCR, giving one entry per CDR3 protein. The data show 500,000 to 550,000 distinct CDR3 sequences, roughly 20% seen once. Broader study findings: Clones that shrank (day 15 to 85) were balanced CD4/CD8, whereas later expanders leaned CD4+.

Germline CDR1 DFQATT, CDR2 SNEGSKA (reference sequence). CDR3 length: 16 amino acids. Trimming stripped 0 bases from V and 0 bases from J, with 15 bases between. Comments on this clonotype: Its target is not known.

This chain joins TRBV20-1 and TRBJ2-7; no firm D call. The sample was PBMCs or a T cell subset sorted from them (not recorded which). This receptor was identified in an adult woman who had mild COVID-19 (a few samples of this study predate the infection). Cell type and time point are not known. Here the CDR3 DNA reads TGCAGTGCTAGAGAAAGCCTCTGGCGGCCCTCCTACGAGCAGTACTTC. It specifies CSARESLWRPSYEQYF.